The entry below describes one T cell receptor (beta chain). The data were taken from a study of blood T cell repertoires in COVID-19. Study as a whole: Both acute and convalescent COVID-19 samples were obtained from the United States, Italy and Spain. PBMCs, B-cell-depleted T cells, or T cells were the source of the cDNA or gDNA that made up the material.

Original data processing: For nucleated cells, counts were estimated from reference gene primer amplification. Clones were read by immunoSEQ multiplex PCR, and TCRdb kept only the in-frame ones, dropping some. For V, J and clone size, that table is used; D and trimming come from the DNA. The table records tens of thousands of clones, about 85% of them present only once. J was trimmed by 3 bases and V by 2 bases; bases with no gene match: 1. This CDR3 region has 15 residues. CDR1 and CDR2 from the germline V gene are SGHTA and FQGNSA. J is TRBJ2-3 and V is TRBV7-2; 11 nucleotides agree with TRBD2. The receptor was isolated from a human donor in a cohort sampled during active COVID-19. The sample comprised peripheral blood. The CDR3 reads CASSLSSGRTDTQYF. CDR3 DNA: TGTGCCAGCAGCTTATCTAGCGGGAGGACAGATACGCAGTATTTT. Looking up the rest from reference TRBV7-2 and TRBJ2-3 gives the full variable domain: GAGVSQSPSNKVTEKGKDVELRCDPISGHTALYWYRQSLGQGLEFLIYFQGNSAPDKSGLPSDRFSAERTGGSVSTLTIQRTQQEDSAVYLCASSLSSGRTDTQYFGPGTRLTVL.